The rows below give T cell receptor beta chains drawn from one sample of a study of a mutant IDH1 vaccine in newly diagnosed glioma. Measured with immunoSEQ multiplex PCR; TCRdb has only the in-frame clones, and not every one. The sample shows around 41,000 clones, around 87% of them seen only once. The antigens for these receptors are not known. The source was PBMCs, collected from a glioma patient whose treatment included an IDH1 peptide vaccine. These TCRs come from a man aged 40-49 years with glioma. CDR3s include the opening cysteine and the closing phenylalanine or tryptophan. Fields, in order: J gene, clone size, V gene, D gene, CDR3 DNA, CDR3 protein. D genes are given only for firm matches. The listing skips clone size in some rows; elsewhere it reads once, few, many or a size class.

TRBJ1-1	.	TRBV19	.	TGTGCCAGTAGTTCAGGTTCCACTGAAGCTTTCTTT	CASSSGSTEAFF
TRBJ1-6	.	TRBV6-5	.	TGTGCCAGCAGTTACCAGGGTGGTGAGAATTCACCCCTCCACTTT	CASSYQGGENSPLHF
TRBJ1-2	.	TRBV28	.	TGTGCCAGCAGCACTACCGGGACGGTGAACTATGGCTACACCTTC	CASSTTGTVNYGYTF
TRBJ2-2	few	TRBV11-2	.	TGTGCCAGCAGCTTAGTACCGAAGGGAGGATCAACCGGGGAGCTGTTTTTT	CASSLVPKGGSTGELFF
TRBJ2-3	.	TRBV28	TRBD2	TGTGCCAGCAGTGACCCTAGCGGCTCCGATACGCAGTATTTT	CASSDPSGSDTQYF
TRBJ2-3	once	TRBV6-5	TRBD2	TGTGCCAGCAGACTAGCGGGAATCCCAGATACGCAGTATTTT	CASRLAGIPDTQYF
TRBJ2-5	.	TRBV5-1	TRBD2	TGCGCCAGCAGCCCCCGACTAGCGGGGCTTCAAGAGACCCAGTACTTC	CASSPRLAGLQETQYF
TRBJ1-1	.	TRBV11-2	.	TGTGCCAGCAGCTCGTATACAGGGAACACTGAAGCTTTCTTT	CASSSYTGNTEAFF
TRBJ1-5	few	TRBV10-3	TRBD1	TGTGCCATCAGTCCGGGACAGGGAAATCAGCCCCAGCATTTT	CAISPGQGNQPQHF
TRBJ2-3	.	TRBV6-4	TRBD2	TGTGCCAGCAGTGACACTAGCGGGGGGGCAGATACGCAGTATTTT	CASSDTSGGADTQYF
TRBJ1-2	.	TRBV5-6	TRBD1	TGTGCCAGCAGCCTACCGGGACAGAACTATGGCTACACCTTC	CASSLPGQNYGYTF
TRBJ2-7	once	TRBV21-1	.	TGTGCCGGATTCTACGAGCAGTACTTC	CAGFYEQYF
TRBJ1-5	.	TRBV27	.	TGTGCCAGCAGTTTATCGGGCGGGATTACTCAGCCCCAGCATTTT	CASSLSGGITQPQHF
TRBJ2-7	.	TRBV5-6	.	TGTGCCAGCAGCTTGGAGGGGGGAGCGGTTTTCTACGAGCAGTACTTC	CASSLEGGAVFYEQYF
TRBJ1-3	.	TRBV6-1	.	TGTGCCAGCAGTGAACTGGATTTCTCTGGAAACACCATATATTTT	CASSELDFSGNTIYF
TRBJ1-2	.	TRBV7-9	.	TGTGCCAGCAGCTTAGGCGCCAGGGAGGGCTATGGCTACACCTTC	CASSLGAREGYGYTF
TRBJ1-2	.	TRBV6-5	TRBD1	TGTGCCAGCAAGACCCCGGGACAGACTCTCTATGGCTACACCTTC	CASKTPGQTLYGYTF
TRBJ2-1	.	TRBV4-3	TRBD2	TGCGCCAGCAGCCAATTGCCTAGCGGGGAGTTTAATGAGCAGTTCTTC	CASSQLPSGEFNEQFF
TRBJ1-6	.	TRBV10-3	.	TGTGCCATCAGTGAGGGCTTCGGTGGGACTTCACCCCTCCACTTT	CAISEGFGGTSPLHF
TRBJ1-5	.	TRBV18	.	TGTGCCAGCTCACCAGCAGGAAGCAATCAGCCCCAGCATTTT	CASSPAGSNQPQHF
TRBJ1-2	.	TRBV7-6	.	TGTGCCAGCAGCTTATACACAGGGTTGAGCGGCTACACCTTC	CASSLYTGLSGYTF
TRBJ2-7	.	TRBV7-2	TRBD1	TGTGCCAGCAGCTTACAGGGGACAGGGGGCCACGAGCAGTACTTC	CASSLQGTGGHEQYF
TRBJ2-7	.	TRBV4-1	.	TGCGCCAGCAGCCAGACTACAGGAACCCCCTACGAGCAGTACTTC	CASSQTTGTPYEQYF
TRBJ2-5	once	TRBV28	TRBD2	TGTGCCAGCAGTTTAGCGGGAGGGCCCCGGGAGACCCAGTACTTC	CASSLAGGPRETQYF
TRBJ2-3	.	TRBV2	TRBD2	TGTGCCAGCAGATTCCTAGCGGGGGGCCTCACAGATACGCAGTATTTT	CASRFLAGGLTDTQYF
TRBJ1-5	.	TRBV19	.	TGTGCCAGTAGCGGCCAGCCCATCCATTATAGCAATCAGCCCCAGCATTTT	CASSGQPIHYSNQPQHF
TRBJ1-2	.	TRBV25-1	.	TGTGCCAGCAGTGTCGGACGCGGCTACACCTTC	CASSVGRGYTF
TRBJ1-5	.	TRBV5-1	.	TGCGCCAGCAGCTCAGATGTGGGCGGCAATCAGCCCCAGCATTTT	CASSSDVGGNQPQHF
TRBJ1-2	.	TRBV28	.	TGTGCCAGCAGTTTAGAAGGATTCTATGGCTACACCTTC	CASSLEGFYGYTF
TRBJ1-1	.	TRBV29-1	TRBD1	TGCAGCGTGGTGACAGGGTCGAACACTGAAGCTTTCTTT	CSVVTGSNTEAFF
TRBJ2-1	.	TRBV10-3	TRBD1	TGTGCCATCATCCTGGACAGGGTGGTCCGTGAGCAGTTCTTC	CAIILDRVVREQFF
TRBJ2-5	once	TRBV9	TRBD1	TGTGCCAGCAGCGTTGGGACAGGGGCGCTGGAGACCCAGTACTTC	CASSVGTGALETQYF
TRBJ1-2	.	TRBV5-4	TRBD1	TGTGCCAGCAGCCCGGGACAGTCCAACTATGGCTACACCTTC	CASSPGQSNYGYTF
TRBJ2-3	.	TRBV9	.	TGTGCCAGCAGCGTACAGCGGAGCACAGATACGCAGTATTTT	CASSVQRSTDTQYF
TRBJ2-5	.	TRBV4-2	.	TGTGCCAGCAGCCAGCAAGCGGGCCAAGGGGAGACCCAGTACTTC	CASSQQAGQGETQYF
TRBJ2-1	.	TRBV6-4	TRBD2	TGTGCCAGCAGTGACGGACTAGCGGGGGGGCATGAGCAGTTCTTC	CASSDGLAGGHEQFF
TRBJ2-5	.	TRBV5-1	TRBD1	TGCGCCAGCAGCTTCGACAGGGTAGGAGAGACCCAGTACTTC	CASSFDRVGETQYF
TRBJ1-2	.	TRBV5-4	TRBD1	TGTGCCAGCAGCCCCAGGGGGCGTAACTATGGCTACACCTTC	CASSPRGRNYGYTF
TRBJ1-6	once	TRBV7-2	TRBD1	TGTGCCAGCAGATCGACAGGGGTGCATTCACCCCTCCACTTT	CASRSTGVHSPLHF
TRBJ1-4	once	TRBV5-1	.	TGCGCCAGCAGCTCCGGACAGACTAATGAAAAACTGTTTTTT	CASSSGQTNEKLFF
TRBJ1-1	.	TRBV10-3	.	TGTGCCATACAGGGCCTGAACACTGAAGCTTTCTTT	CAIQGLNTEAFF
TRBJ2-7	.	TRBV15	TRBD2	TGTGCCACCAGCAGAGAAGGACTAGCGGGAGACGAGCAGTACTTC	CATSREGLAGDEQYF